This T cell receptor (beta chain) was identified in a study of shared clonotypes between healthy human individuals. Naive CD8 cells were CD45RO-negative, positively selected for CCR7, excluding terminally differentiated effector memory CD45RA+ cells. The CDR3 length is 18 residues. The ends were cut back, 0 bases at V and 9 bases at J, with 26 bases in the middle. The protocol was immunoSEQ multiplex PCR, while the TCRdb copy is restricted to in-frame clones and leaves out a portion. The sample has 700,000 to 950,000 clones; roughly 96% are singletons. The rearrangement links TRBV23-1 to TRBJ1-2; D ambiguous. TRBV23-1 is designated an ORF whose function remains uncertain. The sequenced sample was naive CD8+ T cells sorted from blood. The receptor was derived from a man in his thirties or forties in good health. The CDR3 DNA sequence: TGCGCCAGCAGTCAATCGTTTTCGAGCGGAATACCATATGGTAGCTACACCTTC. This codes for CASSQSFSSGIPYGSYTF.